This TCR beta chain was observed in a study of blood T cell repertoires in COVID-19 (dated by TCRdb to the early 2020s). In the study overall: Samples covering the acute and convalescent phases of COVID-19 were provided by collaborators in the United States, Italy and Spain. The sample metadata nearly always contained a de-identified subject ID, COVID-19 status, age in years and sex. Samples were obtained from the ongoing ImmuneRACE study (first 160 participants) and from about 1,300 subjects provided by 6 global collaborators. Where available, HLA class I and class II types were obtained from metadata supplied by the sample provider rather than from assay-based typing. The prospective study material was composed of cDNA or gDNA derived from T cells, B-cell-depleted T cells, or PBMCs. Deeply sampled blood TCRbeta repertoires from subjects exposed to, actively infected with, or recovered from COVID-19 were included in the dataset. A freely available public database, intended as a resource for researchers studying the immune response to SARS-CoV-2, is where the repertoires were released.

About this clone: Its antigen is unknown. One base away there is no much larger clone; base qualities are not given.

One collaborating source in Seattle enrolled patients during active infection and followed them longitudinally through the course of disease. Each collaborating institution followed its own protocols to collect whole blood in K2EDTA tubes. For TCRbeta analysis, collaborators shipped samples as frozen whole blood, isolated PBMCs, or DNA extracted from either of those sample types. Overall results and qualifications from the work: Clinical and demographic metadata were provided uncurated, with the amount varying by source and participant.

CDR1 and CDR2, per the germline V gene, are MDHEN and SYDVKM. The CDR3 runs 14 residues from the cysteine to the phenylalanine. CDR3 DNA only is kept here, 42 bases in frame from base 1. The V end gives up 3 bases and the J end 10 bases, leaving 9 bases in the junction not matched to a gene. TCRbeta CDR3 regions were amplified from genomic DNA by means of the immunoSEQ Assay, a bias-controlled multiplex PCR. From the authors' description of their analysis: Within the assay, amplification of reference gene primers was used to estimate how many nucleated cells each sample contained. Sequence reads were collapsed and filtered to measure the absolute abundance of every unique TCRbeta CDR3 rearrangement. For each sample, productive Simpson clonality was calculated by taking the square root of Simpson's diversity index across productive rearrangements. TCRdb obtained this table from immuneACCESS and retained in-frame rearrangements with V and J assigned. These tables miss some clones; where compared with another copy, unresolved V genes account for less than half of the shortfall, and the remainder is unexplained. V and J calls and clone size come straight from that table; D and trimming were deduced from the DNA. The sample includes about 250,000 clones, with around 82% observed a single time. The ten most abundant clones make up 0.75% to 0.95% of the sample.

The material sequenced was peripheral blood. The receptor's source is a human donor with COVID-19, enrolled during active disease. The donor label of this sample is uncertain. The rearranged chain carries TRBV28 and TRBJ1-3, and 7 bases in between align with TRBD1. The nucleotide sequence is given as TGTGCCAGCAGTTTTAACAGGGGCGTAGATACCATATATTTT. Its translation is CASSFNRGVDTIYF.